One sample yielded the 11 T cell receptor beta chains listed below, sequenced in a study of T-cell reconstitution after alpha-beta-depleted transplantation in children. Unique molecular identifiers were used in preparing the TCRbeta library. A single record per CDR3 protein comes from TCRdb applying MiXCR to the PCR reads. The sample lists 550,000 to 600,000 distinct CDR3 sequences; 23% were seen once. Sequences were derived from PBMCs, mostly from graft donor cells, sampled 360 days after TCRalphabeta/CD19-depleted stem cell transplant. These receptors were collected from a boy in the first two years of life who had a stem cell transplant for acute myeloid leukemia, so the T cells may come from the graft donor.

This clonotype was detected ten times or more. This chain joins TRBV20-1 and TRBJ2-5; 12 nucleotides line up with TRBD1. With 7 bases clipped from V and 5 bases from J, the junction kept 11 bases outside the gene matches. CDR3 length: 15 residues. The germline V gene has CDR1 DFQATT and CDR2 SNEGSKA (reference sequence). CDR3 loop: CSVSRWDRGPETQYF. The CDR3 nucleotides read TGCAGTGTTAGCCGCTGGGACAGGGGGCCGGAGACCCAGTACTTC.

This clonotype was seen many times. This chain's CDR3 is CAISELTGANVLTF. For the CDR3, the DNA is TGTGCCATCAGTGAGCTGACTGGGGCCAACGTCCTGACTTTC. The V and J genes are TRBV10-3 and TRBJ2-6, with no clear D. This CDR3 is built from 14 residues. Germline CDR1 ENHRY, CDR2 SYGVKD. Trimming stripped 2 bases from V and 2 bases from J, with 4 bases between.

This clonotype was seen more than once but under ten times. The CDR3 DNA follows: TGCGCCAGCAGTGATGGGGGATTGCCGACTGAAGCTTTCTTT. Translation gives CASSDGGLPTEAFF. The gene calls are TRBV10-1 and TRBJ1-1; D may be TRBD1 (5 bases). V shed 3 bases and J shed 5 bases, with 13 bases lying between them. Germline lookup yields CDR1 WNHNN and CDR2 SYGVQD (reference sequence). The CDR3 runs to 14 residues.

In the case of this clonotype: A much larger clone lies a single base off, so this may be a read error. V is TRBV2 and J is TRBJ2-7, with D unresolved. V lost 8 bases and J lost 1, with 18 bases in between. This CDR3 region has 15 residues. The germline gives CDR1 SNHLY, CDR2 FYNNEI. The CDR3 region has the DNA TGTGCCAGCGCAACAAAGGGCACCTGGTCCTACGAGCAGTACTTC. It translates to CASATKGTWSYEQYF.

At least ten counts were recorded for this clonotype. V is TRBV6-2 or TRBV6-3 and J is TRBJ2-7; D possibly uses TRBD1 or TRBD2 (5 bases each). Germline CDR1 MNHEY, CDR2 SVGEGT. This CDR3 comprises 12 residues. Trimming took 11 bases from V and 9 from J, leaving 20 bases between them. This CDR3 reads CADLPGPPGQYV. In nucleotides, the CDR3 is TGTGCCGACCTTCCGGGACCCCCGGGGCAGTACGTC.

This clonotype was recorded at least ten times. This chain connects TRBV29-1 to TRBJ2-3, with 7 positions matching TRBD1. Losses at the gene ends were 3 bases for V and 6 bases for J; bases not matched to a gene: 12. Germline V gives CDR1 SQVTM, CDR2 ANQGSEA. The CDR3 loop spans 15 amino acids. The CDR3 DNA is TGCAGCGTTGACCCCCTCATAGGGGGCCTTGATACGCAGTATTTT. Protein sequence: CSVDPLIGGLDTQYF.

There are many counts of this clonotype. This chain connects TRBV12-3 or TRBV12-4 to TRBJ2-7, with TRBD1 matching over 9 bases. The CDR3 covers 15 residues. V trimming: 8 bases; J trimming: 3 bases; junction bases outside the gene matches: 11. CDR3 region: CASRRETGGNYEQYF. Written as DNA, the CDR3 is TGTGCCAGCCGACGAGAGACAGGGGGGAACTACGAGCAGTACTTC.

This clonotype has just a few counts. The rearrangement links TRBV7-9 to TRBJ1-1, with 7 bases identical to TRBD1. The germline V gene encodes CDR1 SEHNR and CDR2 FQNEAQ (reference sequence). V was clipped by 0 bases and J by 5 bases; unmatched bases: 3. The CDR3 covers 14 residues. DNA of the CDR3: TGTGCCAGCAGCTTAGCCTCGGACAGGACTGAAGCTTTCTTT. Translation: CASSLASDRTEAFF. The whole variable domain, filled in from reference TRBV7-9 and TRBJ1-1, reads DTGVSQNPRHKITKRGQNVTFRCDPISEHNRLYWYRQTLGQGPEFLTYFQNEAQLEKSRLLSDRFSAERPKGSFSTLEIQRTEQGDSAMYLCASSLASDRTEAFFGQGTRLTVV.

This clonotype showed up many times. The chain employs TRBV11-2 and TRBJ2-2; D is possibly TRBD1 (5 bases). The CDR3 sequence is 15 residues long. The V end lost 2 bases, the J end lost 4 bases, and 11 bases lay between the germline ends. Germline values: CDR1 SGHAT, CDR2 FQNNGV. The DNA of the CDR3 is TGTGCCAGCAGCTTAAGGGGTTACGGCACCGGGGAGCTGTTTTTT. Residues: CASSLRGYGTGELFF. The whole variable domain, filled in from reference TRBV11-2 and TRBJ2-2, reads EAGVAQSPRYKIIEKRQSVAFWCNPISGHATLYWYQQILGQGPKLLIQFQNNGVVDDSQLPKDRFSAERLKGVDSTLKIQPAKLEDSAVYLCASSLRGYGTGELFFGEGSRLTVL.

This clonotype was picked up a small number of times. The rearrangement joins TRBV10-2 to TRBJ2-7; 11 nucleotides align to TRBD1. CDR1 WSHSY and CDR2 SAAADI come from the germline V gene. After removal of 4 bases from V and 3 bases from J, the junction contained 2 bases not matched to a gene. The CDR3 totals 14 residues. The CDR3 nucleotides are TGCGCCAGCAGTGGGGGACAGGGGGGCTACGAGCAGTACGTC. Its protein product is CASSGGQGGYEQYV.

This sequence joins TRBV10-3 and TRBJ2-5; TRBD2 agrees at 8 bases. The V gene's germline CDR1 is ENHRY and CDR2 SYGVKD. The CDR3 covers 13 residues. The V and J ends lost 6 bases and 5 bases, in that order; junction bases with no gene match: 5. The CDR3 here is CAISGTGGETQYF. In DNA, the CDR3 is TGTGCCATCAGCGGGACGGGGGGGGAGACCCAGTACTTC.